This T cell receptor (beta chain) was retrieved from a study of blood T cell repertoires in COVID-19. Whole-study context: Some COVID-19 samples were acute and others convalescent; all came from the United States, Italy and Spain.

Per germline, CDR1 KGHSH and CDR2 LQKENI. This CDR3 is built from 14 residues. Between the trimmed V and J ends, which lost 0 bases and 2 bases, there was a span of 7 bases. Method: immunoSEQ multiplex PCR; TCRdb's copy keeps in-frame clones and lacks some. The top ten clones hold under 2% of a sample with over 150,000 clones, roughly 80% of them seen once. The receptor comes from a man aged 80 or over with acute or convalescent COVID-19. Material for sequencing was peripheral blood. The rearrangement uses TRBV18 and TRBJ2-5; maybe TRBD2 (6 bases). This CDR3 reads CASSPPAGQETQYF. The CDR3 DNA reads TGTGCCAGCTCACCACCGGCGGGGCAAGAGACCCAGTACTTC.